A selection of T cell receptor beta chains follows, all from one sample in a study of cytomegalovirus exposure and HLA in healthy donors. Libraries were prepared by immunoSEQ multiplex PCR; TCRdb keeps only in-frame clonotypes and omits some of them. The clone table shows tens of thousands of clones, with the ten largest holding approximately 1.1%. Sequencing was done on a sample of PBMCs. The receptors were sampled from a woman aged 25-40 years in good health and CMV-seronegative. The CDR3 runs from the conserved cysteine through the conserved F or W. A D gene is named only where the DNA matches it firmly.

-,TRBJ1-1,TRBV30,TGTGCCTGGAGTGCCAACATGAACACTGAAGCTTTCTTT,CAWSANMNTEAFF
-,TRBJ2-5,TRBV7-8,TGTGCCAGCAGCTTCCGACGGAGTCAAGAGACCCAGTACTTC,CASSFRRSQETQYF
-,TRBJ1-1,TRBV5-5,TGTGCCAGCAGCTTGTGGCAGATGAACACTGAAGCTTTCTTT,CASSLWQMNTEAFF
-,TRBJ1-6,TRBV6-1,TGTGCCAGCTTCATGGGGATACAGGGCCCCCCACCCCTCCACTTT,CASFMGIQGPPPLHF
TRBD1,TRBJ2-1,TRBV7-2,TGTGCCAGCAGCTCAGGGACAGGGAGTCACAATGAGCAGTTCTTC,CASSSGTGSHNEQFF
TRBD2,TRBJ2-3,TRBV7-8,TGTGCCAGCAGCAATAGCGGGAACACAGATAAGCAGTATTTT,CASSNSGNTDKQYF
TRBD1,TRBJ2-1,TRBV29-1,TGCAGCGTTTCGGACAGGGGCAATGAGCAGTTCTTC,CSVSDRGNEQFF
-,TRBJ2-7,TRBV6-1,TGTGCCAGCCGGGACAAGGCCAACGAGCAGTACTTC,CASRDKANEQYF
TRBD1,TRBJ2-1,TRBV5-1,TGCGCCAGCAGCTACAGGGGCGATGAGCAGTTCTTC,CASSYRGDEQFF
-,TRBJ1-2,TRBV10-1,TGCGCCAGCAGTGACTCAGCGTATGGCTACACCTTC,CASSDSAYGYTF
-,TRBJ1-2,TRBV11-2,TGTGCCAGCAGCTTCGGGAGGGACTACTATGGCTACACCTTC,CASSFGRDYYGYTF
TRBD1,TRBJ2-1,TRBV29-1,TGCAGCGTTGAAACAGGGGTCCATGAGCAGTTCTTC,CSVETGVHEQFF
TRBD1,TRBJ2-5,TRBV5-1,TGCGCCAGCAGCTTGGGGACAGGGGCCGAAGAGACCCAGTACTTC,CASSLGTGAEETQYF
-,TRBJ2-7,TRBV27,TGTGCCAGCAGTTTATCGCAGGGATCCTACGAGCAGTACTTC,CASSLSQGSYEQYF
TRBD1,TRBJ1-4,TRBV2,TGTGCCAGCAGTGGGGGACAGGGCGGTGAAAAACTGTTTTTT,CASSGGQGGEKLFF
TRBD1,TRBJ1-4,TRBV27,TGTGCCAGCGGACTAACAGGGGCTGTAGGTGAAAAACTGTTTTTT,CASGLTGAVGEKLFF
-,TRBJ2-7,TRBV6-1,TGTGCCAGCAGTGAAGGGGGTCGGCAGGGGATCTACGAGCAGTACTTC,CASSEGGRQGIYEQYF
-,TRBJ2-7,TRBV7-9,TGTGCCAGCAGCTCCGCCTACGAGCAGTACTTC,CASSSAYEQYF
-,TRBJ2-2,TRBV2,TGTGCCAGCAGGCGGGAGCAGGGGAAGGCCGGGGAGCTGTTTTTT,CASRREQGKAGELFF
TRBD2,TRBJ2-3,TRBV30,TGTGCCTGGAGTCTTGGCGGGGGGGTGGATACGCAGTATTTT,CAWSLGGGVDTQYF
TRBD1,TRBJ2-5,TRBV7-7,TGTGCCAGCAGCTCGGGACAGGGAGAGACCCAGTACTTC,CASSSGQGETQYF
-,TRBJ1-1,TRBV7-8,TGTGCCAGCAGCTTAGGGCTAGGGGATATGGACACTGAAGCTTTCTTT,CASSLGLGDMDTEAFF